This TCR beta chain emerged from a study of CD8+ T cells in alopecia areata. The count of this clone is one. What it binds is not known. Study-wide results and limits: Lesional scalp displayed greater clonality than normal scalp, most notably in alopecia totalis/universalis. Resident alphabeta T cells of normal skin are also sequenced in scalp samples. The study found TCR sharing across patients less clear than in mice, possibly for HLA reasons.

Those with alopecia areata gave lesional scalp punch biopsies and peripheral blood. V lost 3 bases and J lost 6; bases outside the gene matches: 11. Germline-derived CDR1 and CDR2 are SGDLS and YYNGEE. The CDR3 runs to 16 residues. RNA, once extracted, was reverse transcribed into cDNA for use as the sequencing template. Sequencing used immunoSEQ multiplex PCR; TCRdb keeps in-frame clones, though not all of them. The sample lists roughly 64,000 clones; roughly 40% were seen once. This chain joins TRBV9 and TRBJ2-2; 7 bases fit TRBD2. The sequenced material came from NKG2D-low CD8+ T cells sorted from blood. This TCR derives from a human donor with alopecia areata. DNA of the CDR3: TGTGCCAGCAGCGGACTCGGTCGGGAGGTCGCCGGGGAGCTGTTTTTT. Protein product: CASSGLGREVAGELFF.